These 9 T cell receptor beta chains originate from one sample sequenced in a study of CD8+ T cells in alopecia areata. After isolation, RNA underwent reverse transcription to generate cDNA as the sequencing template. Profiled with immunoSEQ multiplex PCR; TCRdb holds only in-frame clones, not every one. The table has approximately 98,000 clones, over 55% seen once; the top ten hold around 25%. The sample comprised NKG2D-low CD8+ T cells sorted from blood. These receptors originate from a human donor with alopecia areata.

This clone was detected only a few times. This chain joins TRBV29-1 and TRBJ2-1; 12 bases are shared with TRBD2. Germline CDR1 is SQVTM and CDR2 is ANQGSEA. This CDR3 is built from 17 residues. Trimming took 0 bases from V and 7 from J; bases not matched to a gene: 10. The CDR3 DNA reads as TGCAGCGTTGAAGATCCATCTAGCGGGAGGGCTTCGAATGAGCAGTTCTTC. It specifies CSVEDPSSGRASNEQFF.

The chain employs TRBV28 and TRBJ2-7; D is perhaps TRBD2 (5 bases). The V end lost 7 bases, the J end lost 3 bases, and 16 bases lay between the germline ends. CDR3 size: 14 residues. Germline V gene sequence: CDR1 MDHEN, CDR2 SYDVKM. The CDR3 loop reads CASTSPREIYEQYF. The CDR3 DNA sequence: TGTGCCAGCACCTCACCCCGGGAAATCTACGAGCAGTACTTC.

The chain's CDR3 is CSVDGGIWGYTF. CDR3 sequence (DNA): TGCAGCGTTGATGGAGGGATATGGGGCTACACCTTC. The chain has TRBV29-1 and TRBJ1-2, with D unresolved. The CDR3 has 12 residues. The germline CDR1 and CDR2 sequences are SQVTM and ANQGSEA. The V and J ends lost 3 bases and 8 bases respectively, with 13 bases between them.

This clone was observed a few times. The sample has other DNA sequences that encode this CDR3 too. The CDR3 region has the DNA TGTGCCAGCAGCTTTTCCACAGATACGCAGTATTTT. Encoded protein: CASSFSTDTQYF. This chain connects TRBV5-6 to TRBJ2-3; no definite D call. Looked up from germline, CDR1 is SGHDT and CDR2 is YYEEEE. This CDR3 has 12 amino acids. The germline V and J ends were trimmed by 2 bases and 2 bases, with 3 bases remaining between them. Full variable domain (remainder filled in from reference TRBV5-6 and TRBJ2-3): DAGVTQSPTHLIKTRGQQVTLRCSPKSGHDTVSWYQQALGQGPQFIFQYYEEEERQRGNFPDRFSGHQFPNYSSELNVNALLLGDSALYLCASSFSTDTQYFGPGTRLTVL.

V usage is TRBV27 and J usage is TRBJ2-5; D unresolved. The germline V gene encodes CDR1 MNHEY and CDR2 SMNVEV (reference sequence). The CDR3 sequence is 14 residues long. Trimming stripped 1 base from V and 2 bases from J, with 8 bases between. The CDR3 is CASSLWPGQETQYF. The CDR3 DNA reads as TGTGCCAGCAGTTTATGGCCTGGGCAAGAGACCCAGTACTTC.

The rearrangement links TRBV19 to TRBJ2-1; D gene ambiguous. The germline V gene has CDR1 LNHDA and CDR2 SQIVND (reference sequence). CDR3 length: 15 residues. The ends were cut back, 3 bases at V and 0 bases at J, with 9 bases in the middle. The CDR3 sequence: CASSISSNSYNEQFF. Written as DNA, the CDR3 is TGTGCCAGTAGTATTTCTTCCAACTCCTACAATGAGCAGTTCTTC.

The sample holds one count of this clone. CDR3 amino acids: CASTDPRGLAKNIQYF. The DNA of the CDR3 is TGTGCCAGCACCGATCCCCGGGGCCTAGCCAAAAACATTCAGTACTTC. The chain uses TRBV28 and TRBJ2-4; D tentatively fits TRBD1 or TRBD2 (5 bases each). The germline V gene encodes CDR1 MDHEN and CDR2 SYDVKM. This CDR3 is built from 16 residues. Trimming stripped 7 bases from V and 0 bases from J, with 16 bases between.

The V call is TRBV7-9, the J call TRBJ2-1, with D tentatively TRBD2 (6 bases). Looked up from germline, CDR1 is SEHNR and CDR2 is FQNEAQ (reference sequence). V lost 5 bases and J 3 bases, leaving 17 bases between the germline ends. This CDR3 has 16 residues. This chain's CDR3 is CASSPRLSGDYNEQFF. In nucleotides, the CDR3 is TGTGCCAGCAGCCCACGGCTCTCGGGAGACTACAATGAGCAGTTCTTC.

The chain employs TRBV6-1 and TRBJ2-7; D ambiguous. There are 13 residues in the CDR3. Germline CDR1 is MNHNS and CDR2 is SASEGT. With 4 bases removed from V and 2 bases from J, the gap between germline ends came to 9 bases. This chain's CDR3 is CASSGPGTYEQYF. CDR3 DNA sequence: TGTGCCAGCAGTGGTCCAGGAACCTACGAGCAGTACTTC.